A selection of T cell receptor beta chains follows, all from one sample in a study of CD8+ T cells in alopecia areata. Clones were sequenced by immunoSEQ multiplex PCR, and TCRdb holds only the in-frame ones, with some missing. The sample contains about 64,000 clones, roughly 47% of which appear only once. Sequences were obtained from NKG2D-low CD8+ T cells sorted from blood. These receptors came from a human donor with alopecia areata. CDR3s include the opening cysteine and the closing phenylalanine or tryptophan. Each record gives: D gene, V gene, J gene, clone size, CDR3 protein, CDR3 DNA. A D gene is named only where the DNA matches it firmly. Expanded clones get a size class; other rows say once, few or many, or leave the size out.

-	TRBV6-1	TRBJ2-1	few	CASSEWSPGGEQFF	TGTGCCAGCAGTGAATGGTCGCCAGGTGGTGAGCAGTTCTTC
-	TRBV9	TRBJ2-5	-	CASSVAGRDQETQYF	TGTGCCAGCAGCGTAGCGGGGAGAGATCAAGAGACCCAGTACTTC
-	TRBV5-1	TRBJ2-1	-	CASSLANEQFF	TGCGCCAGCAGCTTGGCCAATGAGCAGTTCTTC
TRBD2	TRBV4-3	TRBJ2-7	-	CASSETSGSSYEQYF	TGCGCCAGCAGCGAAACTAGCGGGAGCTCCTACGAGCAGTACTTC
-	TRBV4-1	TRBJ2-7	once	CASSQDPDPREQYF	TGCGCCAGCAGCCAAGATCCGGACCCAAGAGAGCAGTACTTC
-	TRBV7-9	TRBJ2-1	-	CASSWEGTEMNNEQFF	TGTGCCAGCAGCTGGGAGGGGACAGAGATGAACAATGAGCAGTTCTTC
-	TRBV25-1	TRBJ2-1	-	CASSVPGKNNEQFF	TGTGCCAGCAGTGTCCCGGGAAAGAACAATGAGCAGTTCTTC
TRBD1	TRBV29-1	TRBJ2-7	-	CSVDRGYEQYF	TGCAGCGTGGACAGGGGCTACGAGCAGTACTTC
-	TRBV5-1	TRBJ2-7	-	CASSLWSGNVYEQYF	TGCGCCAGCAGCTTGTGGTCAGGGAACGTTTACGAGCAGTACTTC
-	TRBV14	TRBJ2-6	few	CASSQVPVSGANVLTF	TGTGCCAGCAGCCAAGTACCAGTCTCTGGGGCCAACGTCCTGACTTTC
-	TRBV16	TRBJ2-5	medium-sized	CASSQDWGRTQYF	TGTGCCAGCAGCCAGGACTGGGGGAGGACCCAGTACTTC